The following is a TCR beta chain sequence with its context. The source of the sample is a study of blood T cell repertoires in COVID-19. Study details: Researchers got acute and convalescent COVID-19 samples from the United States, Italy and Spain.

J gave up 0 bases and V 4 bases, and 9 bases lay outside the gene matches. CDR1 LGHNT and CDR2 FRNRAP come from the germline V gene. The CDR3 is made up of 18 amino acids. As handled by the study authors: The authors estimated nucleated cell counts from reference gene primer amplification. The data were produced by immunoSEQ multiplex PCR, yet TCRdb's version contains in-frame clones alone and is incomplete. V, J and clone size are those of that table, while D and trimming were read from the DNA. The sample has more than 100,000 clones; roughly 80% are singletons. The chain employs TRBV12-5 and TRBJ2-2, with TRBD1 matching over 9 bases. Sequenced: peripheral blood. This TCR derives from a woman in her fifties or sixties with acute or convalescent COVID-19. The CDR3 sequence: CASGYLDRGHSNTGELFF. CDR3 in DNA: TGTGCTAGTGGTTATTTGGACAGGGGCCATTCGAACACCGGGGAGCTGTTTTTT.